The 17 T cell receptor beta chains below all came from one sample that was sequenced in a study of blood T cell repertoires in COVID-19. Produced via immunoSEQ multiplex PCR; TCRdb's table is partial and in-frame only. The table shows tens of thousands of clones, with approximately 92% occurring only once. The source material was peripheral blood. Receptor source: a woman older than 75 with acute or convalescent COVID-19.

V is TRBV18 and J is TRBJ1-2, with D hard to call. Germline lookup yields CDR1 KGHSH and CDR2 LQKENI. The CDR3 totals 15 residues. Between the trimmed V and J ends, which lost 4 bases and 3 bases, there was a span of 15 bases. The CDR3 coding sequence is TGTGCCAGCTCACTCGAAAACCCAGTATACTATGGCTACACCTTC. Residues: CASSLENPVYYGYTF.

The rearrangement uses TRBV6-2 or TRBV6-3 and TRBJ2-1; no reliable D call. The V gene lost 2 bases and the J gene lost 2 bases, with 13 bases spanning the gap. CDR3 length: 16 amino acids. Germline-derived CDR1 and CDR2 are MNHEY and SVGEGT. CDR3 nucleotides: TGTGCCAGCAGTTACGAATCAGGAAGGACCTACAATGAGCAGTTCTTC. Residues: CASSYESGRTYNEQFF.

The rearrangement links TRBV19 to TRBJ2-2; 9 nucleotides match TRBD1. Per the germline V gene, CDR1 is LNHDA and CDR2 is SQIVND (reference sequence). The CDR3 is 15 amino acids. The junction had 10 bases not matched to a gene; V was cut back by 7 bases and J by 7 bases. This CDR3 is CASTPPGTGLGELFF. CDR3 sequence (DNA): TGTGCCAGTACCCCACCCGGGACAGGGCTCGGGGAGCTGTTTTTT.

The chain has TRBV2 and TRBJ1-2, with unresolved D. V gave up 3 bases and J gave up 3 bases, with 5 bases separating them. The CDR3 sequence is 12 residues long. Germline CDR1 reads SNHLY; CDR2 reads FYNNEI. The CDR3 loop is CASSDRYYGYTF. The CDR3 bases are TGTGCCAGCAGTGACAGGTACTATGGCTACACCTTC.

This clone was recorded once. The CDR3 region is CAWSGPGGTQAYEQYF. CDR3 nucleotides: TGTGCCTGGAGTGGACCCGGAGGAACCCAGGCCTACGAGCAGTACTTC. This chain joins TRBV30 and TRBJ2-7, with D possibly matching TRBD2 (5 bases). The V gene's germline CDR1 is GTSNPN and CDR2 SVGIG (reference sequence). The V end was cut by 1 base, the J end by 2 bases, with 18 bases between. CDR3 size: 16 residues. Filled out from reference TRBV30 and TRBJ2-7, the complete variable domain reads SQTIHQWPATLVQPVGSPLSLECTVEGTSNPNLYWYRQAAGRGLQLLFYSVGIGQISSEVPQNLSASRPQDRQFILSSKKLLLSDSGFYLCAWSGPGGTQAYEQYFGPGTRLTVT.

The genes are TRBV5-1 and TRBJ2-2; TRBD2 might be the D (6 bases). CDR1 and CDR2 from the germline V gene are SGHRS and YFSETQ. Deletions cut 4 bases from V and 3 bases from J, with 7 bases between. This CDR3 is built from 13 residues. The CDR3 protein is CASSPGDTGELFF. The DNA of the CDR3 is TGCGCCAGCAGCCCGGGGGACACCGGGGAGCTGTTTTTT.

V and J are TRBV21-1 and TRBJ1-4. TRBV21-1 is described as a pseudogene. The CDR3 length is 16 residues. In nucleotides, the CDR3 is TGTGCCAGCAGCAAAGTGGTGAGGGAGAGCAATGAAAAACTGTTTTTT. Protein product: CASSKVVRESNEKLFF.

The chain couples TRBV27 to TRBJ1-2; 11 bases align to TRBD1. The CDR3 covers 18 residues. The germline gives CDR1 MNHEY, CDR2 SMNVEV (reference sequence). V gave up 0 bases and J gave up 4 bases; unmatched junction bases: 10. CDR3 sequence (DNA): TGTGCCAGCAGTTTATCCCCCGGCGTCGGGACAGGGGGCTATGGCTACACCTTC. Translation: CASSLSPGVGTGGYGYTF.

The V and J genes are TRBV12-3 or TRBV12-4 and TRBJ2-6; D remains ambiguous. The germline V and J ends were trimmed by 10 bases and 0 bases, with 7 bases remaining between them. This CDR3 spans 13 amino acids. The CDR3 loop reads CAIRHSGANVLTF. Here the CDR3 DNA reads TGTGCCATCCGACACTCTGGGGCCAACGTCCTGACTTTC.

V usage is TRBV11-1 and J usage is TRBJ1-6; D might be TRBD1 (6 bases). CDR1 and CDR2 from the germline V gene are SGHAT and FQDESV (reference sequence). This CDR3 has 14 residues. Trimming pared 4 bases from V and 7 bases from J, leaving 11 bases between. CDR3 loop: CASSSTGRNSPLHF. In DNA form, the CDR3 reads TGTGCCAGCAGCTCCACAGGGAGAAATTCACCCCTCCACTTT.

The chain uses TRBV5-5 and TRBJ2-2; TRBD1 is a possible D gene (5 bases). The germline gives CDR1 SGHKS, CDR2 YYEKEE (reference sequence). The CDR3 runs to 14 residues. V dropped 1 base and J dropped 1 base, with 5 bases sitting between them. DNA for the CDR3: TGTGCCAGCAGCTTGCAGGGGAACACCGGGGAGCTGTTTTTT. Translation gives CASSLQGNTGELFF.

The CDR3 here is CASSLSTDNTGELFF. The CDR3 nucleotides are TGTGCCAGCAGCCTCTCGACAGATAACACCGGGGAGCTGTTTTTT. This chain links TRBV7-9 with TRBJ2-2; tentatively, D is TRBD1 (5 bases). Trimming took off 5 bases at V and 2 bases at J, with 12 bases between the two ends. The CDR3 length is 15 residues. Germline V CDR1 and CDR2: SEHNR, FQNEAQ (reference sequence).

The chain links TRBV11-1 to TRBJ1-1; D perhaps matches TRBD1 (5 bases). CDR1 and CDR2 (germline): SGHAT, FQDESV (reference sequence). Deletions cut 5 bases from V and 4 bases from J, with 17 bases between. This CDR3 region has 15 residues. The CDR3 loop reads CASSPRGWSVTEAFF. The CDR3 DNA reads TGTGCCAGCAGCCCCCGGGGGTGGAGTGTCACTGAAGCTTTCTTT. The whole variable domain, remainder taken from reference TRBV11-1 and TRBJ1-1, is EAEVAQSPRYKITEKSQAVAFWCDPISGHATLYWYRQILGQGPELLVQFQDESVVDDSQLPKDRFSAERLKGVDSTLKIQPAELGDSAMYLCASSPRGWSVTEAFFGQGTRLTVV.

The J gene is TRBJ1-5, the V gene TRBV14; the D is unclear. The CDR3 runs to 12 residues. V was clipped by 3 bases and J by 4 bases, with 4 bases between them. Germline-derived CDR1 and CDR2 are SGHDN and FVKESK. This CDR3 is CASSHLNQPQHF. The CDR3 DNA sequence: TGTGCCAGCAGCCACCTAAATCAGCCCCAGCATTTT.

The chain employs TRBV7-6 and TRBJ2-1; weak D call: TRBD2 (5 bases). The CDR3 length is 14 residues. The germline V gene encodes CDR1 SGHVS and CDR2 FNYEAQ. With 3 bases removed from V and 6 bases from J, the gap between germline ends came to 12 bases. This CDR3 is CASSLASSANEQFF. In nucleotides, the CDR3 is TGTGCCAGCAGCTTGGCTAGCTCAGCCAATGAGCAGTTCTTC.

The chain uses TRBV5-1 and TRBJ2-2, with D possibly TRBD2 on 6 matching bases. The CDR3 runs 16 residues. Germline V gene sequence: CDR1 SGHRS, CDR2 YFSETQ. V was trimmed by 1 base and J by 7 bases, leaving 17 bases between them. The CDR3 DNA reads as TGCGCCAGCAGCTTGTCTGCGATCCAGGGAGGCGGGGAGCTGTTTTTT. Amino acids: CASSLSAIQGGGELFF.

The chain combines TRBV5-6 with TRBJ2-7, with D possibly being TRBD1 (6 bases). This CDR3 has 16 amino acids. V was cut by 2 bases and J by 6 bases, with 21 bases left in between. Germline-derived CDR1 and CDR2 are SGHDT and YYEEEE. The CDR3 loop is CASSFIDTGTSIEQYF. As DNA, the CDR3 is TGTGCCAGCAGCTTCATCGACACCGGGACATCCATCGAGCAGTACTTC.